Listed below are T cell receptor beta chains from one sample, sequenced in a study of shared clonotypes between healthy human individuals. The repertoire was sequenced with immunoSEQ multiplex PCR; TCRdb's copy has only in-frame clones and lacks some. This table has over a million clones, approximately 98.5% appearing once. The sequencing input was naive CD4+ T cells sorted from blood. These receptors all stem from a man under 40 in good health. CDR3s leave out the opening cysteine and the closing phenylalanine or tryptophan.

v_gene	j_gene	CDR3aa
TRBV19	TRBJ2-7	ASTLLAGGGEQY
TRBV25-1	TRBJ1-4	ASSGVGKLF
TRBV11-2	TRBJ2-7	ASSLDARYEQY
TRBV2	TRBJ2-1	ASSELGQRKYRFGEQF
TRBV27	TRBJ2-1	ASGEFYNEQF
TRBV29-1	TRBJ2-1	SVAGQGRDNEQF
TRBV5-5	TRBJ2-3	ASSLGERNTQY
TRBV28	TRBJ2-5	ASSLPGQTSQETQY
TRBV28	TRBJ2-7	ASRGPGQGREQY
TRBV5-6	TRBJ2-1	ASSLRGVGEQF
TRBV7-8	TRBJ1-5	ASSLRRAPNQPQH
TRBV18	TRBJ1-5	ASSRDRMEPQH
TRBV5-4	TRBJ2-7	ASSLRTGTYEQY
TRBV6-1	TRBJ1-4	ASRGQGGEKLF
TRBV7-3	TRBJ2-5	ASSLEGAGETQY
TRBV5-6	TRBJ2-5	ASSLVETQY
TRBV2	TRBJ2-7	ASSTDPGLAGREQY
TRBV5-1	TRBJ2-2	ASRSSESGELF
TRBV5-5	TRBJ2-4	ASSLEVAKNIQY
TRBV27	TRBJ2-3	ASRPFSGRGTDTQY
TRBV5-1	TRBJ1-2	ASSFSNYGYT
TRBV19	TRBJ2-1	ASSIDHWDRGTYNEQF
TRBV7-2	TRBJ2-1	ASSLVDYYNEQF
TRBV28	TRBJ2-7	ASALGGVSYEQY
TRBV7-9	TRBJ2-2	ASSPAWGGGATGELF
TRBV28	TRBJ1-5	ASSDTTGLNQPQH
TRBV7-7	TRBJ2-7	ASSLSRLYEQY
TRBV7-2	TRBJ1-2	ASSLEPGASNYGYT
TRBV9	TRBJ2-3	ASSVDPGGGRAVLDTQY